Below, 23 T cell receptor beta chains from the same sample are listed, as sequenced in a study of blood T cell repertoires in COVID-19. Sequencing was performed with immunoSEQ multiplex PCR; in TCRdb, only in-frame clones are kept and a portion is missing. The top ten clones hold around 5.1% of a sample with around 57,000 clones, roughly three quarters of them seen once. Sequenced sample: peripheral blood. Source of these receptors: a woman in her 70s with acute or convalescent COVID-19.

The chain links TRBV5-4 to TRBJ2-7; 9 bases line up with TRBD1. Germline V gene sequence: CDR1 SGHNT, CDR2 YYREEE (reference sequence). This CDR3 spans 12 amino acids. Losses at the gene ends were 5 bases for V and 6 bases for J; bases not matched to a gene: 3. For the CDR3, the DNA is TGTGCCAGCAGTAGGACAGGGGCCGAGCAGTACTTC. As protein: CASSRTGAEQYF.

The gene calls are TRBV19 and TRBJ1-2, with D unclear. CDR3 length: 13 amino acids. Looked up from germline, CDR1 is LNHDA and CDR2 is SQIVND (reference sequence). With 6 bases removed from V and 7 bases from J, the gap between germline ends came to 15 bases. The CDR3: CASRPEMRVGYTF. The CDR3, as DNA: TGTGCCAGTAGGCCCGAGATGAGGGTTGGCTACACCTTC.

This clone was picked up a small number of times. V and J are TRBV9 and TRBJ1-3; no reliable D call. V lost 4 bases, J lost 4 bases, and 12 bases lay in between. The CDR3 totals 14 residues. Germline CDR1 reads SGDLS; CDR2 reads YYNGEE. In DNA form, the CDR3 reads TGTGCCAGCAGCCCCGGGGATGTAGGAAACACCATATATTTT. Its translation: CASSPGDVGNTIYF.

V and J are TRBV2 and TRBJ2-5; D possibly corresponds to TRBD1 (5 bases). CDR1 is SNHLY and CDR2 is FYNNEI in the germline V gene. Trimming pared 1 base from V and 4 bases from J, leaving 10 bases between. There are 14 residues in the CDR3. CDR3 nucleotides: TGTGCCAGCAGTGAAGTAAGGGGAATAGAGACCCAGTACTTC. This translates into CASSEVRGIETQYF.

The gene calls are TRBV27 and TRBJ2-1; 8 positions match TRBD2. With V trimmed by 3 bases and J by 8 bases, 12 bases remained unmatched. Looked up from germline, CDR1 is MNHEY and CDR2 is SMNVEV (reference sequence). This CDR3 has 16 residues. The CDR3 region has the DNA TGTGCCAGCAGTTTCCAGCGGGGGTCCCCCCCCCATGAGCAGTTCTTC. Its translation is CASSFQRGSPPHEQFF.

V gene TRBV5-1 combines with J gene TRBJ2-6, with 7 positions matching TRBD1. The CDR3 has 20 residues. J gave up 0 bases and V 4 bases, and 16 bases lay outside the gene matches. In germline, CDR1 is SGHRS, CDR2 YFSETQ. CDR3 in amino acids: CASSDAIKQGSHSGANVLTF. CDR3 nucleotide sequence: TGCGCCAGCAGCGACGCCATTAAACAGGGGTCCCACTCTGGGGCCAACGTCCTGACTTTC.

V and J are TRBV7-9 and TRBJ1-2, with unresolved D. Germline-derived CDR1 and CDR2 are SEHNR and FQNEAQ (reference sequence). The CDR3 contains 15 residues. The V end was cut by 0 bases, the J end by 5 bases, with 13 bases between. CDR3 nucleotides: TGTGCCAGCAGCTTAGCAGCGAGTGCACTATATGGCTACACCTTC. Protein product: CASSLAASALYGYTF.

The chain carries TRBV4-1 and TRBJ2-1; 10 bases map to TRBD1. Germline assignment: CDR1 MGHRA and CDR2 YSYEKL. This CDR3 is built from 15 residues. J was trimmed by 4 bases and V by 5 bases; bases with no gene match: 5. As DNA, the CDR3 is TGCGCCAGCAGCAAACCGGGACAGGGGTACAATGAGCAGTTCTTC. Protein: CASSKPGQGYNEQFF.

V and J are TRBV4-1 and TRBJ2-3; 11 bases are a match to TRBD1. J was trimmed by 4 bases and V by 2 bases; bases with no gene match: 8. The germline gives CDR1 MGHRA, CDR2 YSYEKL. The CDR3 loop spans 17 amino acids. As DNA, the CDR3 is TGCGCCAGCAGCCAAACGATAGGACAGGGGGCTCCAGATACGCAGTATTTT. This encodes CASSQTIGQGAPDTQYF.

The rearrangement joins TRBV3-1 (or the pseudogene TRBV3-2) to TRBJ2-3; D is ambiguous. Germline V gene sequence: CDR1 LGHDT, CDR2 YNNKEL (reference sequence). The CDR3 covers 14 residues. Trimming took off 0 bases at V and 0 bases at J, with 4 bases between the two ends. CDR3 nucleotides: TGTGCCAGCAGCCAAGATCCTAGCACAGATACGCAGTATTTT. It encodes CASSQDPSTDTQYF.

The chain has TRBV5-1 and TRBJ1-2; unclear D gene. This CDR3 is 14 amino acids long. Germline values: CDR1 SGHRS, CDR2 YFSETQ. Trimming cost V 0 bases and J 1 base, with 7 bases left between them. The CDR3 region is CASSLVGSNYGYTF. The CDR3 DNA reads TGCGCCAGCAGCTTGGTTGGTAGTAACTATGGCTACACCTTC. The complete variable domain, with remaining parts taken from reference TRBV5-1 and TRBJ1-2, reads KAGVTQTPRYLIKTRGQQVTLSCSPISGHRSVSWYQQTPGQGLQFLFEYFSETQRNKGNFPGRFSGRQFSNSRSEMNVSTLELGDSALYLCASSLVGSNYGYTFGSGTRLTVV.

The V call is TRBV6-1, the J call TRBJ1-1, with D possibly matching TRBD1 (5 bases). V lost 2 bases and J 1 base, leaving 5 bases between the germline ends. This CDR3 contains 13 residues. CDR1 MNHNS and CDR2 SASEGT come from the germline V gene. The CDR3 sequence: CASSEQGNTEAFF. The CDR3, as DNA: TGTGCCAGCAGTGAACAGGGGAACACTGAAGCTTTCTTT.

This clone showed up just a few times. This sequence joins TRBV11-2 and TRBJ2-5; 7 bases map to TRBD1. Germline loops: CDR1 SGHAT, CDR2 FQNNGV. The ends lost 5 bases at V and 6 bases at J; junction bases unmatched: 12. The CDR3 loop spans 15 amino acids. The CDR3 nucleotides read TGTGCCAGCAGCATTCCAGGGACAGCGGCCCAGACCCAGTACTTC. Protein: CASSIPGTAAQTQYF.

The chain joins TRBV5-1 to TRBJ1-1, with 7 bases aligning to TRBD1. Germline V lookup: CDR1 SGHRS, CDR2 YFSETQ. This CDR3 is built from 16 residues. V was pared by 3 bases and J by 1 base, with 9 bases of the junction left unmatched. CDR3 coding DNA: TGCGCCAGCAGCTCATCCGCGACAGGGCCGAACACTGAAGCTTTCTTT. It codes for CASSSSATGPNTEAFF.

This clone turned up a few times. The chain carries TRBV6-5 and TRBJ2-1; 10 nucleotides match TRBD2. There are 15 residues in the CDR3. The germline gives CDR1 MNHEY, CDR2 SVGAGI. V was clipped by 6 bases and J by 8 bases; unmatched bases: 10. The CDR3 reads CASRKLAGFNDEQFF. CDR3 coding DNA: TGTGCCAGCAGAAAACTAGCGGGGTTTAACGATGAGCAGTTCTTC.

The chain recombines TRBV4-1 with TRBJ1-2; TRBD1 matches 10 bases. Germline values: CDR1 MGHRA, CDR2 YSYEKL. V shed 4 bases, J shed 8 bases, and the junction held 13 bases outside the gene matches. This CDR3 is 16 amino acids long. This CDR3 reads CASSLPNEDRGNGYTF. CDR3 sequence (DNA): TGCGCCAGCAGCCTTCCCAACGAGGACAGGGGGAACGGCTACACCTTC.

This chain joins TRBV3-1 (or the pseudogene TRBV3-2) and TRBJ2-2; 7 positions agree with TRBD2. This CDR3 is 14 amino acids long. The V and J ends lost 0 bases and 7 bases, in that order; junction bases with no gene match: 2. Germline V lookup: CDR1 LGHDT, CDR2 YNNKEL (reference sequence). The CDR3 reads CASSQDPSGGELFF. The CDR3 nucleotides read TGTGCCAGCAGCCAAGATCCTAGCGGCGGGGAGCTGTTTTTT.

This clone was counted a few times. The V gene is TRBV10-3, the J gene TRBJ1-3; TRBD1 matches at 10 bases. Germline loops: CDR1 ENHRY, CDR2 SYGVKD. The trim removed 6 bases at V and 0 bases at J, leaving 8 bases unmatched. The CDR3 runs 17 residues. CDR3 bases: TGTGCCATCAGCCGGGACAGGGGCCAAAGCTCTGGAAACACCATATATTTT. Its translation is CAISRDRGQSSGNTIYF.

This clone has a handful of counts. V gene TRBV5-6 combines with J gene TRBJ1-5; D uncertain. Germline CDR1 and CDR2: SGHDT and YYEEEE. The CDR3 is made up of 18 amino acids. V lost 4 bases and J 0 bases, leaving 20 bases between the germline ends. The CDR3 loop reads CASSPGGRAGYSNQPQHF. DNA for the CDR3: TGTGCCAGCAGCCCGGGAGGCAGAGCGGGGTATAGCAATCAGCCCCAGCATTTT.

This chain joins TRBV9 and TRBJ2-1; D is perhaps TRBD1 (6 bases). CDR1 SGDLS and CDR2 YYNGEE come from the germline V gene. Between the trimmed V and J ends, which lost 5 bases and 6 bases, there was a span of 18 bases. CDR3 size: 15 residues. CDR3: CASSPSGTLLNEQFF. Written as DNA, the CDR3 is TGTGCCAGCAGTCCCTCCGGGACATTGCTCAATGAGCAGTTCTTC.

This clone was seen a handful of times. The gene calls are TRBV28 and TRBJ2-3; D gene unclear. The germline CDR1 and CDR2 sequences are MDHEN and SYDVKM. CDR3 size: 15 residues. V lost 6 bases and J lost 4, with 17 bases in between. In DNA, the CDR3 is TGTGCCAGCAGACCCAGAGGTGGGTTTGCAGATACGCAGTATTTT. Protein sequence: CASRPRGGFADTQYF.

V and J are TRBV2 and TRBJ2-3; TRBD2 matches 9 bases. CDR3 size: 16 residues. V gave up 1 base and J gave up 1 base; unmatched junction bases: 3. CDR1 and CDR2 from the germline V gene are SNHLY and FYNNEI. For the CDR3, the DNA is TGTGCCAGCAGTGAAGGTCGGACTAGCGGCACAGATACGCAGTATTTT. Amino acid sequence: CASSEGRTSGTDTQYF.

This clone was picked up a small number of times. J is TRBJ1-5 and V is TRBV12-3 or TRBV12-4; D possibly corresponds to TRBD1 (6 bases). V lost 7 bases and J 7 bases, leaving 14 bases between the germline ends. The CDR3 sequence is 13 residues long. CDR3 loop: CASTPGGGQPQHF. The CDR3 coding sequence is TGTGCCAGCACCCCGGGGGGCGGGCAGCCCCAGCATTTT.